One and the same sample provided the 23 T cell receptor beta chains below, sequenced in a study of blood T cell repertoires in COVID-19. Libraries were prepared by immunoSEQ multiplex PCR; TCRdb keeps only in-frame clonotypes and omits some of them. The data contain around 500,000 clones, roughly 85% of them seen just once; the ten biggest clones take up approximately 2.9%. Sequenced input: peripheral blood. These receptors were obtained from a human donor in a cohort sampled during active COVID-19.

The rearrangement links TRBV29-1 to TRBJ2-2; D is uncertain. In germline, CDR1 is SQVTM, CDR2 ANQGSEA. This CDR3 is built from 14 residues. V was trimmed by 4 bases and J by 1 base, leaving 10 bases between them. The DNA of the CDR3 is TGCAGCGTTGGGAGAGCCGTGAACACCGGGGAGCTGTTTTTT. This encodes CSVGRAVNTGELFF.

The CDR3 DNA reads TGTGCCAGCAGTTTGCAGGGCCTCGGTGCTTTCTTT. Protein product: CASSLQGLGAFF. V and J are TRBV12-3 or TRBV12-4 and TRBJ1-1; D is perhaps TRBD1 (5 bases). Deletions cut 3 bases from V and 11 bases from J, with 13 bases between. The CDR3 runs to 12 residues.

The sample holds one count of this clone. V usage is TRBV3-1 (or the pseudogene TRBV3-2) and J usage is TRBJ1-1; tentatively, D is TRBD1 (6 bases). The germline V gene encodes CDR1 LGHDT and CDR2 YNNKEL (reference sequence). The CDR3 runs to 14 residues. V dropped 3 bases and J dropped 3 bases, with 11 bases sitting between them. The DNA of the CDR3 is TGTGCCAGCAGCCAGGCAGGGGCCGACACTGAAGCTTTCTTT. Protein: CASSQAGADTEAFF.

The chain combines TRBV27 with TRBJ1-4, with 12 bases that match TRBD1. CDR1 is MNHEY and CDR2 is SMNVEV in the germline V gene (reference sequence). J lost 6 bases, V lost 6 bases, and 2 bases had no gene match. This CDR3 is 14 amino acids long. In DNA, the CDR3 is TGTGCCAGCAGGGGGACAGGGGGCCATGAAAAACTGTTTTTT. This gives the protein CASRGTGGHEKLFF.

This chain joins TRBV18 and TRBJ2-2; 11 nucleotides align to TRBD1. J was trimmed by 5 bases and V by 3 bases; bases with no gene match: 5. The germline V gene has CDR1 KGHSH and CDR2 LQKENI. The CDR3 spans 16 residues. This CDR3 reads CASSPPGTGGTGELFF. The CDR3 DNA sequence: TGTGCCAGCTCACCGCCTGGGACAGGGGGAACCGGGGAGCTGTTTTTT. Together with reference TRBV18 and TRBJ2-2, the CDR3 gives the full variable domain: NAGVMQNPRHLVRRRGQEARLRCSPMKGHSHVYWYRQLPEEGLKFMVYLQKENIIDESGMPKERFSAEFPKEGPSILRIQQVVRGDSAAYFCASSPPGTGGTGELFFGEGSRLTVL.

This chain joins TRBV6-1 and TRBJ2-1; 8 nucleotides agree with TRBD2. The germline CDR1 and CDR2 sequences are MNHNS and SASEGT. The trim removed 1 base at V and 6 bases at J, leaving 5 bases unmatched. This CDR3 has 15 residues. This CDR3 reads CASSEGLTSGNEQFF. CDR3 in DNA: TGTGCCAGCAGTGAAGGGCTTACTAGCGGCAATGAGCAGTTCTTC.

The chain is built from TRBV27 and TRBJ1-2, with 10 bases fitting TRBD1. The germline V gene has CDR1 MNHEY and CDR2 SMNVEV (reference sequence). This CDR3 has 17 residues. Trimming at V came to 2 bases and at J to 6 bases, leaving 12 bases not matched to a gene. The DNA of the CDR3 is TGTGCCAGCAGTTTAAACCGGGACAGGGGATGGAGGAATGGCTACACCTTC. This encodes CASSLNRDRGWRNGYTF.

V is TRBV30 and J is TRBJ1-1, with a possible D match to TRBD1 (5 bases). Germline values: CDR1 GTSNPN, CDR2 SVGIG (reference sequence). Trimming took off 0 bases at V and 8 bases at J, with 13 bases between the two ends. The CDR3 sequence is 13 residues long. The CDR3 region is CAWSVQVVDEAFF. CDR3 bases: TGTGCCTGGAGTGTACAGGTGGTGGACGAAGCTTTCTTT.

The chain couples TRBV10-3 to TRBJ2-7; TRBD2 aligns across 9 bases. This CDR3 has 11 amino acids. Trimming removed 10 bases from V and 5 bases from J; junction bases left unmatched: 3. Looked up from germline, CDR1 is ENHRY and CDR2 is SYGVKD. CDR3 bases: TGTGCCACCTTAGCGGGAGACGAGCAGTACTTC. It specifies CATLAGDEQYF.

The chain links TRBV11-3 to TRBJ2-1, with D possibly matching TRBD2 (5 bases). Looked up from germline, CDR1 is SGHNT and CDR2 is YENEEA. CDR3 size: 14 residues. Trimming took 3 bases from V and 0 from J, leaving 6 bases between them. In DNA form, the CDR3 reads TGTGCCAGCAGCTTTAGCGCCTCCTACAATGAGCAGTTCTTC. Protein product: CASSFSASYNEQFF.

The chain combines TRBV11-3 with TRBJ2-7, with TRBD1 identical over 10 bases. From germline, CDR1 is SGHNT and CDR2 YENEEA. V lost 5 bases, J lost 5 bases, and 3 bases stayed unmatched. This CDR3 spans 13 amino acids. CDR3 loop: CASSRDRGNEQYF. CDR3 bases: TGTGCCAGCAGCCGGGACAGGGGAAACGAGCAGTACTTC.

Worth noting for this clone: It may be a read error: a sequence one base away is much more abundant. The chain joins TRBV7-3 to TRBJ1-1, with a possible D match to TRBD1 (6 bases). The length of the CDR3 is 13 residues. CDR1 SGHTA and CDR2 FQGTGA come from the germline V gene. V was trimmed by 5 bases and J by 1 base, leaving 8 bases between them. The CDR3, as DNA: TGTGCCAGCAGCGCGGACAGGAACACTGAAGCTTTCTTT. Translation: CASSADRNTEAFF.

The genes are TRBV4-2 and TRBJ2-1, with 9 bases matching TRBD2. Trimming took 0 bases from V and 4 from J; bases not matched to a gene: 4. The CDR3 covers 16 residues. Germline V gene lookup returns CDR1 LGHNA and CDR2 YNFKEQ. For the CDR3, the DNA is TGTGCCAGCAGCCAAGATCCTAGCGGGATATACAATGAGCAGTTCTTC. Protein product: CASSQDPSGIYNEQFF.

The chain employs TRBV29-1 and TRBJ2-2, with 12 bases identical to TRBD1. Germline values: CDR1 SQVTM, CDR2 ANQGSEA. V lost 5 bases and J lost 7; bases outside the gene matches: 5. The CDR3 runs to 14 residues. The CDR3 nucleotides are TGCAGCGTTCGGGGACAGGGGGCGATCGGGGAGCTGTTTTTT. This translates into CSVRGQGAIGELFF.

The V call is TRBV19, the J call TRBJ1-6; tentative D call: TRBD1 (5 bases). V lost 8 bases and J lost 5, with 16 bases in between. The germline V gene encodes CDR1 LNHDA and CDR2 SQIVND (reference sequence). The CDR3 sequence is 15 residues long. The CDR3 region has the DNA TGTGCCAGTGGCGGAGGGGACTGGCATAATTCACCCCTCCACTTT. Translated: CASGGGDWHNSPLHF.

This sequence joins TRBV7-8 and TRBJ2-7; a weak D match, TRBD2 (7 bases). This CDR3 has 15 amino acids. Germline CDR1 and CDR2: SGHVS and FQNEAQ. Trimming removed 7 bases from V and 7 bases from J, with 23 bases in between. The chain's CDR3 is CASNLIGGASKEQYF. CDR3 DNA sequence: TGTGCCAGCAACCTTATAGGGGGGGCATCGAAAGAGCAGTACTTC.

V and J are TRBV6-5 and TRBJ2-5, with D possibly being TRBD1 (5 bases). The ends were cut back, 8 bases at V and 5 bases at J, with 15 bases in the middle. The CDR3 totals 13 residues. Germline V CDR1 and CDR2: MNHEY, SVGAGI. CDR3 in DNA: TGTGCCAGCGGATTCTCAGGGTGGGAGACCCAGTACTTC. Amino acid sequence: CASGFSGWETQYF.

This sequence joins TRBV28 and TRBJ2-1; a possible D gene is TRBD2 (6 bases). The germline CDR1 and CDR2 sequences are MDHEN and SYDVKM. Trimming took 4 bases from V and 5 from J, leaving 21 bases between them. This CDR3 is built from 17 residues. CDR3 in amino acids: CASSSQKGWGEHNEQFF. CDR3 bases: TGTGCCAGCAGTTCGCAAAAGGGTTGGGGGGAACACAATGAGCAGTTCTTC.

This chain joins TRBV19 and TRBJ1-6, with 9 bases lining up with TRBD1. Trimming cost V 6 bases and J 8 bases; bases outside gene matches: 5. CDR1 LNHDA and CDR2 SQIVND come from the germline V gene (reference sequence). This CDR3 comprises 14 residues. This CDR3 is CASSTGGADSPLHF. CDR3 bases: TGTGCCAGTAGCACAGGGGGCGCCGATTCACCCCTCCACTTT.

The rearrangement joins TRBV29-1 to TRBJ1-1; 8 bases align to TRBD1. The CDR3 spans 12 residues. The junction had 4 bases not matched to a gene; V was cut back by 7 bases and J by 3 bases. Germline V gene sequence: CDR1 SQVTM, CDR2 ANQGSEA. The CDR3 coding sequence is TGCAGCGGAGAACAGGGGGACACTGAAGCTTTCTTT. It specifies CSGEQGDTEAFF.

This sequence joins TRBV5-6 and TRBJ2-5; 8 nucleotides match TRBD2. Germline assignment: CDR1 SGHDT and CDR2 YYEEEE. There are 15 residues in the CDR3. After removal of 3 bases from V and 4 bases from J, the junction contained 8 bases not matched to a gene. CDR3 residues: CASSSGAGAPETQYF. CDR3 coding DNA: TGTGCCAGCAGCTCCGGAGCGGGAGCGCCAGAGACCCAGTACTTC.

The V and J genes are TRBV6-6 and TRBJ1-5; possible D gene TRBD1, 5 bases. V was trimmed by 3 bases and J by 5 bases, leaving 11 bases between them. The CDR3 has 14 residues. Germline CDR1 reads MNHNY; CDR2 reads SVGAGI (reference sequence). CDR3: CASSYREGDQPQHF. CDR3 nucleotide sequence: TGTGCCAGCAGTTATAGGGAAGGGGATCAGCCCCAGCATTTT.

The chain employs TRBV6-6 and TRBJ2-2, with D possibly matching TRBD1 (5 bases). This CDR3 contains 15 residues. Trimming shortened V by 6 bases and J by 1 base, and 12 bases separated the two germline ends. Germline CDR1 reads MNHNY; CDR2 reads SVGAGI (reference sequence). CDR3 nucleotides: TGTGCCAGCAGCTCCATAGGACAGAACACCGGGGAGCTGTTTTTT. Encoded protein: CASSSIGQNTGELFF.